Given below is one TCR beta chain in context. As yet, its antigen is unknown. The germline V gene encodes CDR1 LNHDA and CDR2 SQIVND (reference sequence). Trimming removed 6 bases at V and 4 bases at J, with 22 bases between. The CDR3 runs to 17 residues. This table comes from immunoSEQ multiplex PCR, and its TCRdb copy is limited to in-frame clones, with some not included. Here the sample spans about 62,000 clones, 79% being singletons. The source of the sample is a study of OX40 agonist ivuxolimab in advanced cancers. Overall study: Treatment received earlier with anti-PD-1, anti-PD-L1 or anti-CTLA-4 agents was allowed, and 40% had some.

Overall study results and limits: Clonal expansion was seen in CD4+ and CD8+ blood T cells by week 6 at 0.1 to 3.0 mg/kg.

The sample in question was CD4+ or CD8+ T cells sorted from blood, obtained in a trial of the OX40 agonist ivuxolimab. The TCR comes from an adult with an advanced solid tumor such as melanoma, head and neck, liver or kidney cancer. V usage is TRBV19 and J usage is TRBJ2-1; TRBD2 is a possible D gene (5 bases). The CDR3 region has the DNA TGTGCCAGTAGCGTTAGGAGAGGGCCCAACCTATACAATGAGCAGTTCTTC. Translated, it gives CASSVRRGPNLYNEQFF.